This T cell receptor beta chain was identified in a study of vaccination and CD4 T cells after COVID-19. Study results and caveats: SARS-CoV-2-reactive clonotype medians increased from around 21 to 38, not significantly.

Comment on this clonotype: The target antigen is unknown.

With 4 bases removed from V and 7 bases from J, the gap between germline ends came to 14 bases. Germline lookup yields CDR1 MNHEY and CDR2 SVGAGI. The CDR3 covers 15 residues. The Oncomine TCR Beta short-read assay was applied to DNA of cultured CD4+ T cells. TCRdb called the PCR reads again in MiXCR, with one record for every CDR3 protein. The sample carries under 20,000 distinct CDR3 sequences, 47% recorded once. Treatment given: approximately nine-day PBMC culture with coronavirus spike peptide pools or control peptides (ViraFEST assay). The specimen was CD4+ T cells from blood, cultured in vitro, collected before SARS-CoV-2 vaccination. This TCR came from a human donor who had recovered from COVID-19. This chain links TRBV6-5 with TRBJ1-6; D unclear. Here the CDR3 DNA reads TGTGCCAGCAGTTCCCGGACGGTCGGGAATTCACCCCTCCACTTT. Residues: CASSSRTVGNSPLHF.